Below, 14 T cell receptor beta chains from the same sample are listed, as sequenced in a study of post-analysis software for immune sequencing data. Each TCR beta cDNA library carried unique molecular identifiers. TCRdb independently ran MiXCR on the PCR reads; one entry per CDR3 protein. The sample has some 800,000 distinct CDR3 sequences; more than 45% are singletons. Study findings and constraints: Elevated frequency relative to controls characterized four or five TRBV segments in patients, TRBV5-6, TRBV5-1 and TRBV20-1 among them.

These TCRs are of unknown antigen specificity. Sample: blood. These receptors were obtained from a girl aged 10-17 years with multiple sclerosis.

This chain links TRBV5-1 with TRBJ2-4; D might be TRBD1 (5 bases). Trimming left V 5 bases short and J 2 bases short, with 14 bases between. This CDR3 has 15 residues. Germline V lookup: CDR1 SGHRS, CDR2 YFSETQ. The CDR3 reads CASRTARATKNIQYF. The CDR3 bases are TGCGCCAGCAGAACGGCCAGGGCGACCAAAAACATTCAGTACTTC. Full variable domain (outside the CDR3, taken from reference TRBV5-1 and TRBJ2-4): KAGVTQTPRYLIKTRGQQVTLSCSPISGHRSVSWYQQTPGQGLQFLFEYFSETQRNKGNFPGRFSGRQFSNSRSEMNVSTLELGDSALYLCASRTARATKNIQYFGAGTRLSVL.

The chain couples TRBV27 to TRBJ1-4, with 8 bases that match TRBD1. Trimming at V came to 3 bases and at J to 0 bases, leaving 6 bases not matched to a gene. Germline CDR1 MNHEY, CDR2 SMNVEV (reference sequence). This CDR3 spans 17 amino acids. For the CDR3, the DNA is TGTGCCAGCAGTTTGACAGGGGCGCCCTCAACTAATGAAAAACTGTTTTTT. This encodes CASSLTGAPSTNEKLFF.

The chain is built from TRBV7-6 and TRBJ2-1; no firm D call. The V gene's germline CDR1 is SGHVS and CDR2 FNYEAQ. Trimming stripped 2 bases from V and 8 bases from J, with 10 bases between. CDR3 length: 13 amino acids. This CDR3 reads CASSLQGSHEQFF. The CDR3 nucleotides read TGTGCCAGCAGCTTACAAGGGTCGCATGAGCAGTTCTTC.

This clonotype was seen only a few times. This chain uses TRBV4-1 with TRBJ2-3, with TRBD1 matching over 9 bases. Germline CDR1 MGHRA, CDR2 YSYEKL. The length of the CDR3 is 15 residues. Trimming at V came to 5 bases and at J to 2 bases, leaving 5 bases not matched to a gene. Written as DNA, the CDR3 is TGCGCCAGCAGCAGGGGACAGGGTCCCACAGATACGCAGTATTTT. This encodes CASSRGQGPTDTQYF.

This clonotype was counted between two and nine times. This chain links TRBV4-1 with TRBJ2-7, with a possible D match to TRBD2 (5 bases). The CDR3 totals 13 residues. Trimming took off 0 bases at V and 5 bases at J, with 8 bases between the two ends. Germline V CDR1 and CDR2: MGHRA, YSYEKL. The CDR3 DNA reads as TGCGCCAGCAGCCAAGATCCGGGGAACGAGCAGTACTTC. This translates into CASSQDPGNEQYF.

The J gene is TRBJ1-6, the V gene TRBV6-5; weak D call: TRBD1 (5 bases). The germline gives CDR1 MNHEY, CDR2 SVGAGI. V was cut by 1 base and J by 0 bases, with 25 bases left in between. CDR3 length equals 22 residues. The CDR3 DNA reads TGTGCCAGCAGTTACTTCTCCCCCGGGGGGGGACTGGGAAGCTCCTATAATTCACCCCTCCACTTT. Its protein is CASSYFSPGGGLGSSYNSPLHF.

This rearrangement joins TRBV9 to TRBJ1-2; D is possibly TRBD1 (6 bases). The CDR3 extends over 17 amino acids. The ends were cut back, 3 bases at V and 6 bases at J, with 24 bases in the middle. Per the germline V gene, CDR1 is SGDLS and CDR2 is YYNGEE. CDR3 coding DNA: TGTGCCAGCAGCGACCCGAGGGGGGGCGCGAAGTTTAATGGCTACACCTTC. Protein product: CASSDPRGGAKFNGYTF.

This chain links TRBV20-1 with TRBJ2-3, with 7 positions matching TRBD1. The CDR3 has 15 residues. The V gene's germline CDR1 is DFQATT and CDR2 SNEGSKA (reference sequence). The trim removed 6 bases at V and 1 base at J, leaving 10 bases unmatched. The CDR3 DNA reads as TGCAGTGCAGGGGGCTTTAGACTCGGCACAGATACGCAGTATTTT. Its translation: CSAGGFRLGTDTQYF.

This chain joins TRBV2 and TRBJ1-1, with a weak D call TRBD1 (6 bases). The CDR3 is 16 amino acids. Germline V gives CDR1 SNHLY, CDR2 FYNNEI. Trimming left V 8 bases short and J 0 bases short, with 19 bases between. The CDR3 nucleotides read TGTGCCAGCTCGGGTTACCCAGGGGATATGAACACTGAAGCTTTCTTT. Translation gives CASSGYPGDMNTEAFF.

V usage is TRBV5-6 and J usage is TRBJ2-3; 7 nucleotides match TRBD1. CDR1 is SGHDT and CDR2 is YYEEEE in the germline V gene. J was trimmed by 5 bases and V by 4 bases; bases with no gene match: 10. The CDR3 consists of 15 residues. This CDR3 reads CASSPTTGVRDTQYF. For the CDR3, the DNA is TGTGCCAGCAGCCCGACCACAGGGGTCAGAGATACGCAGTATTTT.

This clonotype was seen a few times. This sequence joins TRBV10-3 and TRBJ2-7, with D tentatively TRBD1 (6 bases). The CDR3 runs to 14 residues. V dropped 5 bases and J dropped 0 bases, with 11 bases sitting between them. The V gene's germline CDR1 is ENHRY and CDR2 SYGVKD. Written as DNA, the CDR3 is TGTGCCATCAGTAACGGACAGAGCTCCTACGAGCAGTACTTC. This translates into CAISNGQSSYEQYF.

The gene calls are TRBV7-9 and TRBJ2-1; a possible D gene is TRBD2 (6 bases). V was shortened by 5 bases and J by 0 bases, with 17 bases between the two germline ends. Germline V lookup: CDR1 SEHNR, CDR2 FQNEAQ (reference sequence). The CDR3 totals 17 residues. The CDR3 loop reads CASSPSTGLFSYNEQFF. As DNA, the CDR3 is TGTGCCAGCAGCCCCTCCACTGGACTATTCTCCTACAATGAGCAGTTCTTC. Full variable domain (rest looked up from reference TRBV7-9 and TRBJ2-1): DTGVSQNPRHKITKRGQNVTFRCDPISEHNRLYWYRQTLGQGPEFLTYFQNEAQLEKSRLLSDRFSAERPKGSFSTLEIQRTEQGDSAMYLCASSPSTGLFSYNEQFFGPGTRLTVL.

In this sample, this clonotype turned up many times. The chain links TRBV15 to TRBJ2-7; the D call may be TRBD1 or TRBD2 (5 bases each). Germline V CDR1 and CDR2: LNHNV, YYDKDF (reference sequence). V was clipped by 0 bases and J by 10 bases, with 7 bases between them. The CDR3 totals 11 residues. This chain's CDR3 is CATSREGEQYF. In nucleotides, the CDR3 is TGTGCCACCAGCAGAGAGGGGGAACAGTACTTC. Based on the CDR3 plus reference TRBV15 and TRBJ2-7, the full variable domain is DAMVIQNPRYQVTQFGKPVTLSCSQTLNHNVMYWYQQKSSQAPKLLFHYYDKDFNNEADTPDNFQSRRPNTSFCFLDIRSPGLGDTAMYLCATSREGEQYFGPGTRLTVT.

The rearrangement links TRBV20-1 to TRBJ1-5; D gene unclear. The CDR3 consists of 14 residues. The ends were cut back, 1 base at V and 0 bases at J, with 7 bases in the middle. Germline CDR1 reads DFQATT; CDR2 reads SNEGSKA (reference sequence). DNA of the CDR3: TGCAGTGCTAGAGGCCCGGGTAGCAATCAGCCCCAGCATTTT. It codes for CSARGPGSNQPQHF.